This TCR beta chain comes out of a study of blood T cells in healthy people across ages. This CDR3 is 10 amino acids long. The germline V gene has CDR1 MDHEN and CDR2 SYDVKM. With 10 bases removed from V and 7 bases from J, the gap between germline ends came to 10 bases. Alongside a J-beta primer mix, a sample-barcoded 5' primer served in a second PCR lasting about 7 to 11 cycles. A 12-random-nucleotide template-switch adaptor tagged each cDNA molecule. TCRdb reanalysed the 5' RACE reads using MiXCR and keeps one entry per CDR3 protein. The sample carries some 670,000 distinct CDR3 sequences, roughly half recorded once.

The clonotype was recovered from a woman of 80 years or more in good health. The rearrangement joins TRBV28 to TRBJ1-2; D is unresolved. What was sequenced was blood. The CDR3 DNA reads as TGTGCCACCAAGGCGGGTGGCTACACCTTC. Amino acids: CATKAGGYTF.